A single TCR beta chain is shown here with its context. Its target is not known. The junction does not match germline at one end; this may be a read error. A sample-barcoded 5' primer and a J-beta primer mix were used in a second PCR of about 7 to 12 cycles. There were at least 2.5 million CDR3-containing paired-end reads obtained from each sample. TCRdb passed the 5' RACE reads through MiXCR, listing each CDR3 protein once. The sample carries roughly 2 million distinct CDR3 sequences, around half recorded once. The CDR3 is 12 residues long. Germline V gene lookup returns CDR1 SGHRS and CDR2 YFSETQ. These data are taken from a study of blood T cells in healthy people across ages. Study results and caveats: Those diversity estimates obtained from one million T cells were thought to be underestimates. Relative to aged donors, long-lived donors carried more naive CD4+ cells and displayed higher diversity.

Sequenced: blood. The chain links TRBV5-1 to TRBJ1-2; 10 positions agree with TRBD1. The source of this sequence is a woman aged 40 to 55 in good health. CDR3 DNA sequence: TGTGCCAGCAGGCGGACAGGGGGTGGCTACACCTTC. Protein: CASRRTGGGYTF.